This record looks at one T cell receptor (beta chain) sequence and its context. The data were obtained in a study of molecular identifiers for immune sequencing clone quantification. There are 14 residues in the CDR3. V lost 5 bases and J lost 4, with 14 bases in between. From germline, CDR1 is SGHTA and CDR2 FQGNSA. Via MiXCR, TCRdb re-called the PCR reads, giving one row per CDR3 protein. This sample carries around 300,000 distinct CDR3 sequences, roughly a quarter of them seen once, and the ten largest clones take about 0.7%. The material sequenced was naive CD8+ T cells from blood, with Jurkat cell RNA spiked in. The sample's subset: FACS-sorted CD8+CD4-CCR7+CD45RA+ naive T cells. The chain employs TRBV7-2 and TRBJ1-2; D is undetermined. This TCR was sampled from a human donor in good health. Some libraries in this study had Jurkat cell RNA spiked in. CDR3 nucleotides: TGTGCCAGCAGCCCGTCATCAGTCAGCTATGGCTACACCTTC. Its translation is CASSPSSVSYGYTF.